The 11 T cell receptor beta chains in this list originate from one sample, sequenced in a study of blood T cell repertoires in COVID-19. This table comes from immunoSEQ multiplex PCR, and its TCRdb copy is limited to in-frame clones, with some not included. The table records 350,000 to 500,000 clones, roughly 90% of them present only once. Sample: PBMCs or T cells enriched from blood (not recorded which). Source of these receptors: a woman aged 18-29 years who had been exposed to COVID-19.

The chain links TRBV5-1 to TRBJ1-1, with a weak D call TRBD1 (6 bases). In germline, CDR1 is SGHRS, CDR2 YFSETQ. The V end was cut by 0 bases, the J end by 1 base, with 10 bases between. CDR3 length: 15 amino acids. CDR3 sequence (DNA): TGCGCCAGCAGCTTGGCTCCAGGGGCGAACACTGAAGCTTTCTTT. It codes for CASSLAPGANTEAFF.

In its sample, this clone was seen a few times. The rearrangement joins TRBV5-6 to TRBJ1-1, with D possibly TRBD1 on 5 matching bases. The CDR3 is made up of 14 amino acids. Deletions cut 2 bases from V and 0 bases from J, with 8 bases between. CDR1 is SGHDT, CDR2 YYEEEE, per germline. For the CDR3, the DNA is TGTGCCAGCAGCTTAGGACACTTGAACACTGAAGCTTTCTTT. Residues: CASSLGHLNTEAFF.

This clone appeared once. For the CDR3, the DNA is TGTGCCAGCAGCAGCGGGGACAGGGACGAGCAGTACTTC. This sequence encodes CASSSGDRDEQYF. The rearrangement joins TRBV28 to TRBJ2-7; 9 nucleotides align to TRBD1. The CDR3 runs to 13 residues. Germline values: CDR1 MDHEN, CDR2 SYDVKM. V was clipped by 6 bases and J by 5 bases; unmatched bases: 5.

The chain carries TRBV3-1 (or the pseudogene TRBV3-2) and TRBJ2-3; 7 bases map to TRBD2. The V segment lost 0 bases and the J segment 2 bases; nucleotides outside the gene matches: 5. The germline CDR1 and CDR2 sequences are LGHDT and YNNKEL (reference sequence). This CDR3 has 16 amino acids. CDR3 amino acids: CASSQDTLADTDTQYF. For the CDR3, the DNA is TGTGCCAGCAGCCAAGATACCCTAGCGGACACAGATACGCAGTATTTT.

This chain links TRBV4-1 with TRBJ2-1; 8 bases align to TRBD2. Per germline, CDR1 MGHRA and CDR2 YSYEKL. The CDR3 extends over 17 amino acids. The J segment lost 3 bases and the V segment lost 0 bases, leaving 7 bases of the junction unmatched. CDR3 DNA: TGCGCCAGCAGCCAAGATGGGGTAGCGGGACGCTACAATGAGCAGTTCTTC. Residues: CASSQDGVAGRYNEQFF.

The chain is built from TRBV28 and TRBJ1-6; 8 bases match TRBD1. The V gene's germline CDR1 is MDHEN and CDR2 SYDVKM. This CDR3 region has 15 residues. The V and J ends lost 9 bases and 6 bases, in that order; junction bases with no gene match: 10. CDR3 loop: CASRWTDRGNSPLHF. The CDR3 DNA sequence: TGTGCCAGTCGATGGACTGACAGGGGTAATTCACCCCTCCACTTT.

This sequence joins TRBV25-1 and TRBJ1-1, with a tentative D call TRBD1 (6 bases). Trimming cost V 5 bases and J 8 bases, with 9 bases left between them. This CDR3 has 11 residues. Germline loops: CDR1 MGHDK, CDR2 SYGVNS. In nucleotides, the CDR3 is TGTGCCAGCAGTCGGCAGGGGGAAGCTTTCTTT. Residues: CASSRQGEAFF.

This chain links TRBV7-3 with TRBJ1-1; 9 bases are a match to TRBD1. The CDR3 is made up of 13 amino acids. The junction had 10 bases not matched to a gene; V was cut back by 5 bases and J by 12 bases. CDR1 and CDR2 (germline): SGHTA, FQGTGA. The chain's CDR3 is CASSPPNRGLTFF. The CDR3 nucleotides are TGTGCCAGCAGCCCCCCCAACAGGGGGCTGACTTTCTTT.

This chain connects TRBV24-1 to TRBJ2-3, with TRBD2 matching over 8 bases. CDR1 and CDR2 from the germline V gene are KGHDR and SFDVKD. The CDR3 runs 18 residues. With 5 bases clipped from V and 2 bases from J, the junction kept 14 bases outside the gene matches. The CDR3 reads CATSAPLSAGGTTDTQYF. CDR3 nucleotides: TGTGCCACCAGTGCCCCTTTGTCCGCGGGGGGCACCACAGATACGCAGTATTTT.

This clone came up a few times. The V gene is TRBV28, the J gene TRBJ1-2; weak D call: TRBD1 (5 bases). Germline CDR1 MDHEN, CDR2 SYDVKM. The length of the CDR3 is 14 residues. V lost 6 bases and J lost 8, with 19 bases in between. The CDR3 DNA reads TGTGCCAGCAGGGCCCGCTCGGCCCGGGGGGGCTACACCTTC. This codes for CASRARSARGGYTF.

The V call is TRBV10-3, the J call TRBJ2-3; 7 nucleotides line up with TRBD1. Germline CDR1 ENHRY, CDR2 SYGVKD. With V trimmed by 3 bases and J by 3 bases, 6 bases remained unmatched. The CDR3 is 15 amino acids. CDR3 bases: TGTGCCATCAGTGAACAGGGGCTGGGGACAGATACGCAGTATTTT. Its translation is CAISEQGLGTDTQYF.